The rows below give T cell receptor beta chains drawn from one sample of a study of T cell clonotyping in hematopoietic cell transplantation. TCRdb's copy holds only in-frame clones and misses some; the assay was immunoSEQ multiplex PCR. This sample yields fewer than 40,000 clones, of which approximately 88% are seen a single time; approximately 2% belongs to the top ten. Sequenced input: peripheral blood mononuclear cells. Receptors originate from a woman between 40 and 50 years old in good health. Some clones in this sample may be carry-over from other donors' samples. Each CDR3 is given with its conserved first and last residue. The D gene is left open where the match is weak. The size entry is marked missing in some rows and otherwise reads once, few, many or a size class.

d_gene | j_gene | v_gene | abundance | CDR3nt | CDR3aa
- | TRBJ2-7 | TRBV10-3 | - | TGTGCCATCAGTGAGCTCCGACAGGCCTACGAGCAGTACTTC | CAISELRQAYEQYF
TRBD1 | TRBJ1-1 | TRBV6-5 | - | TGTGCCAGCGTAGGGGGCGCGGGGGTCGAAGCTTTCTTT | CASVGGAGVEAFF
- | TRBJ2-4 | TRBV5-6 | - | TGTGCCAGCAGCTTCACTAGTGGTGACATTCAGTACTTC | CASSFTSGDIQYF
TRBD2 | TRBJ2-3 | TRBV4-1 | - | TGCGCCAGCAGCCAAATACCGCGGGAGGTGACAGATACGCAGTATTTT | CASSQIPREVTDTQYF
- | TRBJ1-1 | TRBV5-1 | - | TGCGCCAGCAGCTTGGTTGGGGGGGGAAACACTGAAGCTTTCTTT | CASSLVGGGNTEAFF
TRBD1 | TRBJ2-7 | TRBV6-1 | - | TGTGCCAGCAGCCGGGACAGGTCCTACGAGCAGTACTTC | CASSRDRSYEQYF
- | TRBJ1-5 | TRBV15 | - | TGTGCCACCAGCAGAGGAGGTGGCGGCAATCAGCCCCAGCATTTT | CATSRGGGGNQPQHF
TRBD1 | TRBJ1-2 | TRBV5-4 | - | TGTGCCAGCAGCTTGGAAACAGGGGGCTTAAGTGGCTACACCTTC | CASSLETGGLSGYTF
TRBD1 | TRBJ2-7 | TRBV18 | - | TGTGCCAGCTCACCACCGGTGACAGGGTACAACGAGCAGTACTTC | CASSPPVTGYNEQYF
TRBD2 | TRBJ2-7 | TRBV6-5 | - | TGTGCCAGCAGTTACCTTCGGACTAGCGGATCCTACGAGCAGTACTTC | CASSYLRTSGSYEQYF
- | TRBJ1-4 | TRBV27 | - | TGTGCCAGCAGTTTAGCGACGCAAAATGAAAAACTGTTTTTT | CASSLATQNEKLFF
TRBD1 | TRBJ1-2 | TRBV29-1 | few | TGCAGCGTTGAAGAGTACCGGGACAGGGGGACTGGCTACACCTTC | CSVEEYRDRGTGYTF
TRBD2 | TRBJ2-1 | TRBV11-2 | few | TGTGCCAGCAGCCGACTAGCGGGGTTCTACAATGAGCAGTTCTTC | CASSRLAGFYNEQFF
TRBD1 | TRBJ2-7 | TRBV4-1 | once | TGCGCCAGCAGCCAAACCCCGGGACAGGAGGCCTACGAGCAGTACTTC | CASSQTPGQEAYEQYF
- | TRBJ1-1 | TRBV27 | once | TGTGCCAGCAGTTTAACCAGATCCACTGAAGCTTTCTTT | CASSLTRSTEAFF
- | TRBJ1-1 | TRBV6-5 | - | TGTGCCACCCAACTCGGCAGAGTAGAAACTGAAGCTTTCTTT | CATQLGRVETEAFF
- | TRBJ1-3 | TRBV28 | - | TGTGCCAGCAGTTTAACGGCGTCTGGAAACACCATATATTTT | CASSLTASGNTIYF
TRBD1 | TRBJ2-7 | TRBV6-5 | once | TGTGCCAGCAGTTATGGCCAGGGGGCTTACGAGCAGTACTTC | CASSYGQGAYEQYF
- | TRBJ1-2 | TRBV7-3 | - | TGTGCCAGCAGCTTTAGATCGACGGGGGGCTACACCTTC | CASSFRSTGGYTF
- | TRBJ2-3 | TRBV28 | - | TGTGCCAGCAGCTCGACAGCGGGCACAGATACGCAGTATTTT | CASSSTAGTDTQYF
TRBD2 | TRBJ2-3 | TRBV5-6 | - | TGTGCCAGCAGCAAACTAGCGGGAGGGGCAGATACGCAGTATTTT | CASSKLAGGADTQYF
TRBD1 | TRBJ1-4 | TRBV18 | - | TGTGCCAGCTCACTCGGACCCCCGACAGGGGAGAGTGAAAAACTGTTTTTT | CASSLGPPTGESEKLFF
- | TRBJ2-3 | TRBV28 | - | TGTGCCAGCCCCCCTCCGGGTATACGCACAGATACGCAGTATTTT | CASPPPGIRTDTQYF
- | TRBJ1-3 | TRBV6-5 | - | TGTGCCAGCAGGCCCTCAGGAGACACCATATATTTT | CASRPSGDTIYF
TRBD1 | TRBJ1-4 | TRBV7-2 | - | TGTGCCAGCAGCTTAGTTGGGACAGGGGCGGTATATGAAAAACTGTTTTTT | CASSLVGTGAVYEKLFF
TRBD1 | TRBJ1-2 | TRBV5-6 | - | TGTGCCAGCAGCCAAACAGGGGTTTCTGGCTACACCTTC | CASSQTGVSGYTF
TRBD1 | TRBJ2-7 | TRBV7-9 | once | TGTGCCAGCAGCTCTAAACGGACAGGGGAGAGGAGCTACGAGCAGTACTTC | CASSSKRTGERSYEQYF
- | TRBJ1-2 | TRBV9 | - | TGTGCCAGCAGCGGACTTGCGGGGTCCTATGGCTACACCTTC | CASSGLAGSYGYTF
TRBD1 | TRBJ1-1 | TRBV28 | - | TGTGCCAGCAGTTTATCGGGACAGGGGGCGCGGGGTGAAGCTTTCTTT | CASSLSGQGARGEAFF
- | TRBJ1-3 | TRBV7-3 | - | TGTGCCAGCAGCTGGACAGCTGGAAACACCATATATTTT | CASSWTAGNTIYF
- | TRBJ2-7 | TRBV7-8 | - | TGTGCCAGCAGCTTCAGAGGGCAGGGGGAGGGGGAGCAGTACTTC | CASSFRGQGEGEQYF
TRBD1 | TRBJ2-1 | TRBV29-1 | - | TGCAGCGGGGGACAGGACTCTTACAATGAGCAGTTCTTC | CSGGQDSYNEQFF